This record covers a single TCR beta chain. Its cognate antigen has yet to be identified. One base away there is no much larger clone; base qualities are not given. These data come from a study of T cell repertoires in cytomegalovirus infection (dated by TCRdb to between 2017 and 2020). Regarding the research as a whole: The peptide stimulations were aimed at well-studied HLA-B-restricted epitopes as well as recently identified HLA-C-restricted CMV epitopes, whose presentation resists viral immunomodulation. The HLA type of each donor mattered for the analysis, because public TCR beta signatures pointed to carriage of CMV infection along with the matching HLA type.

Between the V and J ends, shortened by 4 bases and 11 bases respectively, the junction contains 8 bases. The cysteine opens and the phenylalanine closes a CDR3 of 10 amino acids. Only the CDR3 DNA is retained, 30 bases long and in frame from the first base. Reading the germline V gene gives CDR1 SNHLY and CDR2 FYNNEI. The treatment or condition label, as the study defines it: in vitro stimulation with specific CMV peptide epitopes to enrich CMV-specific T cells. The full study reports these points: Carriers of CMV infection plus the relevant HLA type were discriminated by the cumulative frequency of public TCR beta family members in the study cohort and in an independent approximately 350-donor cohort. The ex vivo response was dominated by HLA-C-restricted CMV-specific TCR beta clonotypes, and the single most frequent clonotype in two of eight donors was supplied by these HLA-C-restricted clonotypes.

Instrument on record: Illumina HiSeq 1500. The public reads were reprocessed in TCRdb via fastp at Q25 and MiXCR, keeping in-frame beta chains. Entries are consolidated by CDR3 protein sequence, retaining the most common genes and DNA. The sample records approximately 990,000 distinct CDR3 sequences, roughly 31% of which are singletons. The top ten clonotypes cover about 14% of the sample. This receptor was obtained from a human donor in good health (CMV status not recorded). Some clones in this sample may be carry-over from other donors' samples. This chain is built from TRBV2 and TRBJ1-1; no D segment can be confidently identified. The sample here was cultured CD8+ T cells from PBMCs, taken from culture after CMV antigen stimulation. The DNA reads as follows: TGTGCCAGCAGTGGGGTGGCGGCTTTCTTT. Its protein product is CASSGVAAFF.